This TCR beta chain came from a study of blood T cell repertoires in COVID-19. The overall study: PBMCs, B-cell-depleted T cells, or T cells were the source of the cDNA or gDNA that made up the material.

Germline CDR1 reads ENHRY; CDR2 reads SYGVKD. CDR3 length: 13 residues. V was trimmed by 8 bases and J by 7 bases, leaving 14 bases between them. Per the original methods: Amplifying reference gene primers gave estimates of nucleated cell counts. Generated by immunoSEQ multiplex PCR, the TCRdb table keeps only in-frame clones and is missing some. The V and J calls and clone size were taken over from that table, and D and trimming were inferred from the DNA. The table has under 150,000 clones, 80% to 85% seen once. Only a few counts were recorded for this clone. Each participant's cohort was designated according to participant-reported clinical history.

Sequencing was carried out using PBMCs or T cells enriched from blood (not recorded which). The V gene is TRBV10-3, the J gene TRBJ2-2, with D possibly being TRBD2 (6 bases). This sequence was found in a man aged 25-45 years who had recovered from COVID-19. The CDR3 bases are TGTGCCATCCGCGGGGCGGGCAGCGGGGAGCTGTTTTTT. Its translation: CAIRGAGSGELFF.